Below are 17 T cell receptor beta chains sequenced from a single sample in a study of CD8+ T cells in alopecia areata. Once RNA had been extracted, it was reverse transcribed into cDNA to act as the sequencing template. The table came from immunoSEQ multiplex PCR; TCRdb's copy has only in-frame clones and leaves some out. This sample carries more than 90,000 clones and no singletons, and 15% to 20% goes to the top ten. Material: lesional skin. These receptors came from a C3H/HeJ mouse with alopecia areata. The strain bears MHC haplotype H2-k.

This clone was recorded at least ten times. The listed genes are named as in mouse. The part of the CDR3 DNA that was read is TGCACCTGCAGTGCGCCCGGGACAACAAACACCGGG. Translation: CTCSAPGTTNTG. The full CDR3 reads CTCSAPGTTNTGQLYF. The chain recombines TRBV1 with TRBJ2-2; tentative D call: TRBD1 (6 bases). The read ends 4 residues shy of where the CDR3 ends; the end is completed using the germline J gene. Trimming took off 3 bases at V and 0 bases at J, with 11 bases between the two ends. The germline V gene has CDR1 NSQYPW and CDR2 LRSPGD (reference sequence). The CDR3 runs to 16 residues.

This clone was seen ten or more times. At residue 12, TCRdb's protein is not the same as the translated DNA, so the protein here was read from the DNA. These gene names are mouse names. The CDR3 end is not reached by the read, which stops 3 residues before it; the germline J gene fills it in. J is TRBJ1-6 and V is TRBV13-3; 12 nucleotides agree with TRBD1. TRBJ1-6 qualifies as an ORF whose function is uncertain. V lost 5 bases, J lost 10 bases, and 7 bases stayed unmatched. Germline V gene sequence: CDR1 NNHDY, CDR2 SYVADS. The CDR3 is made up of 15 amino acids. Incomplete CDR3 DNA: TGTGCCAGCAGAGTCCGGGACAGGGGGCTGTCGCCC. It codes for CASRVRDRGLSP. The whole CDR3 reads CASRVRDRGLSPLYF.

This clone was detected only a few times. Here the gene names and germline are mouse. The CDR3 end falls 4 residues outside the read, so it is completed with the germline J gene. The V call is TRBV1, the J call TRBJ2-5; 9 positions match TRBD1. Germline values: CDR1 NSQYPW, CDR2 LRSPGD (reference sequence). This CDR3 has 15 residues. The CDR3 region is CTCSGGTGRRDTQYF. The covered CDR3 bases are TGCACCTGCAGTGGGGGGACAGGGAGGAGGGAC. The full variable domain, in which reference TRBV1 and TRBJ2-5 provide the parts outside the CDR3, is VTLLEQNPRWRLVPRGQAVNLRCILKNSQYPWMSWYQQDLQKQLQWLFTLRSPGDKEVKSLPGADYLATRVTDTELRLQVANMSQGRTLYCTCSGGTGRRDTQYFGPGTRLLVL.

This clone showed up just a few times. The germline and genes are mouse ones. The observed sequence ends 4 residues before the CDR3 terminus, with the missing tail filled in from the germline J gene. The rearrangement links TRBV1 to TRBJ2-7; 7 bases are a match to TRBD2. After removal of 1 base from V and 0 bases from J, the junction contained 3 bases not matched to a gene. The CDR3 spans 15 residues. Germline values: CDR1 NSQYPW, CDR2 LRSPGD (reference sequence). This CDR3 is CTCSAGGGVSYEQYF. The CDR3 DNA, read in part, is TGCACCTGCAGTGCAGGCGGGGGGGTCTCCTAT. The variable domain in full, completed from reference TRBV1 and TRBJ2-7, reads VTLLEQNPRWRLVPRGQAVNLRCILKNSQYPWMSWYQQDLQKQLQWLFTLRSPGDKEVKSLPGADYLATRVTDTELRLQVANMSQGRTLYCTCSAGGGVSYEQYFGPGTRLTVL.

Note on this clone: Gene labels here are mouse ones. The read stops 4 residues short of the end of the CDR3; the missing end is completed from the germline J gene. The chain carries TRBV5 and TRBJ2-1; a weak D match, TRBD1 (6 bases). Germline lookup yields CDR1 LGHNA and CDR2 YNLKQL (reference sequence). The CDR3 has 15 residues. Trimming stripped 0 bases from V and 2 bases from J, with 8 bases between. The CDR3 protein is CASSQDRGYYAEQFF. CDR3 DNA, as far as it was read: TGTGCCAGCAGCCAAGATAGGGGGTACTATGCT.

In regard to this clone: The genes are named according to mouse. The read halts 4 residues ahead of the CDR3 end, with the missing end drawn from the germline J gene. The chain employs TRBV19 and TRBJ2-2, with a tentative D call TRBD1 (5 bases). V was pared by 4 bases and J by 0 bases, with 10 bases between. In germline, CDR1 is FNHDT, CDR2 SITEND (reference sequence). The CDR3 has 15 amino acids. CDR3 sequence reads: CASSQQDSNTGQLYF. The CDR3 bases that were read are TGTGCCAGCAGTCAACAGGATTCAAACACCGGG.

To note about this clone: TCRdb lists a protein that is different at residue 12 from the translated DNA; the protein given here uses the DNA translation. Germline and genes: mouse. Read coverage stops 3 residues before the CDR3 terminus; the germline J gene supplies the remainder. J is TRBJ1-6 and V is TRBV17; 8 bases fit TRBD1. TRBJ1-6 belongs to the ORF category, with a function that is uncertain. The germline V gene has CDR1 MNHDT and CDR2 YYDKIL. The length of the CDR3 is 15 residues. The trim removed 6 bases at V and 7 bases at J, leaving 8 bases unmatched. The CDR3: CASSPDREGNSPLYF. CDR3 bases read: TGTGCTAGCAGCCCGGACAGGGAGGGAAATTCGCCC.

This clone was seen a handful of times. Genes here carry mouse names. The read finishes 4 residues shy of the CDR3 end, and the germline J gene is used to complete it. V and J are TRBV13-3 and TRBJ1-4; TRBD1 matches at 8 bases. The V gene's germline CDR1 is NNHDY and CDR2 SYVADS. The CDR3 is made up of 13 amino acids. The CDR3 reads CASKTGEGERLFF. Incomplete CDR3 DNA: TGTGCCAGCAAGACAGGGGAGGGCGAA.

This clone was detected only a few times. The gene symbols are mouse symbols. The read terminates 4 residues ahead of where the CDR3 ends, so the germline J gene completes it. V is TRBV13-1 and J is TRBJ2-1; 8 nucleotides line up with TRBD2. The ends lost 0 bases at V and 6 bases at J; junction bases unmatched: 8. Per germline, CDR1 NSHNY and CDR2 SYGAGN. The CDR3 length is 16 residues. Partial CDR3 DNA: TGTGCCAGCAGTGATGCTGTCGGGGGGGCAGTTGCT. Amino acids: CASSDAVGGAVA. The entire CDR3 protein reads CASSDAVGGAVAEQFF.

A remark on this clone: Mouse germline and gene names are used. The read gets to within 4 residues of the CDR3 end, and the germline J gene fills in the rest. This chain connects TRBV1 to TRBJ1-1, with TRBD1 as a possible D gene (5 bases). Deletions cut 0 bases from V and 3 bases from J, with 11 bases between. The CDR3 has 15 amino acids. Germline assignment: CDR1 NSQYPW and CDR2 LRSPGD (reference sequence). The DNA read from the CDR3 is TGCACCTGCAGTGCAGATCTACAGGAGGACACA. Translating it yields CTCSADLQEDT. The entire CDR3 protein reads CTCSADLQEDTEVFF. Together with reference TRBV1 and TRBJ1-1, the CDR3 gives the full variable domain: VTLLEQNPRWRLVPRGQAVNLRCILKNSQYPWMSWYQQDLQKQLQWLFTLRSPGDKEVKSLPGADYLATRVTDTELRLQVANMSQGRTLYCTCSADLQEDTEVFFGKGTRLTVV.

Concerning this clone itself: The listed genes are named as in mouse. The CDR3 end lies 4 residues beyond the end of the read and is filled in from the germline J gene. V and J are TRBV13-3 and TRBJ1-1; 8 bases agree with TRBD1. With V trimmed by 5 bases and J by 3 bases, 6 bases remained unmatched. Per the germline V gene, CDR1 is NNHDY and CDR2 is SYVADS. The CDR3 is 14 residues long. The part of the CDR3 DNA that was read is TGTGCCAGCAGATCAGGGGGCAGGGACACA. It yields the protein CASRSGGRDT. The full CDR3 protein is CASRSGGRDTEVFF.

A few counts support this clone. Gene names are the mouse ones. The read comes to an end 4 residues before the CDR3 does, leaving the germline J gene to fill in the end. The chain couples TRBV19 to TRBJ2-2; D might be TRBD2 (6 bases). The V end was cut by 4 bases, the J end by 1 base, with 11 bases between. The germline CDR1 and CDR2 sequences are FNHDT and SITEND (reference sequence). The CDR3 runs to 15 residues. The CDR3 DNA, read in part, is TGTGCCAGCAGTCCTCTTGGGGGAAACACCGGG. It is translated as CASSPLGGNTG. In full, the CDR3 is CASSPLGGNTGQLYF.

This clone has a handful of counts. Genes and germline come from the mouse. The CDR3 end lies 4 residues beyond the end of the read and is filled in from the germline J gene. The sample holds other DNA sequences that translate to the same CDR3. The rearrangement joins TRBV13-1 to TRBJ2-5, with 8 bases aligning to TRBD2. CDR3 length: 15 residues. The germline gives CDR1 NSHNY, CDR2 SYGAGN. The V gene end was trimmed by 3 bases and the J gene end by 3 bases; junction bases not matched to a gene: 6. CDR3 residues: CASSAPGTGQDTQYF. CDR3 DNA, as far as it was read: TGTGCCAGCAGTGCCCCCGGGACTGGACAAGAC.

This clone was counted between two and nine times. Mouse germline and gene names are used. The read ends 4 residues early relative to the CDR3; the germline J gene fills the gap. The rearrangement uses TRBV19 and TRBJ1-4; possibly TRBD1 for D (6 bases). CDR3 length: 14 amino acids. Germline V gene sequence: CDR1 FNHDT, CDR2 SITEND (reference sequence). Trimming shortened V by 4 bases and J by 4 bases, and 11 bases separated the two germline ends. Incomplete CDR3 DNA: TGTGCCAGCAGTCAAGGGACAAACAACGAA. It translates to CASSQGTNNE. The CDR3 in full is CASSQGTNNERLFF.

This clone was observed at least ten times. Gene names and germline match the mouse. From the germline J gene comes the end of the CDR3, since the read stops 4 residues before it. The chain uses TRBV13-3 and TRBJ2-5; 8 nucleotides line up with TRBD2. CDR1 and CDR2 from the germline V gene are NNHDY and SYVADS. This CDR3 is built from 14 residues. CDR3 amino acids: CASSERLGRDTQYF. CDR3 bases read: TGTGCCAGCAGTGAACGACTGGGGAGGGAC.

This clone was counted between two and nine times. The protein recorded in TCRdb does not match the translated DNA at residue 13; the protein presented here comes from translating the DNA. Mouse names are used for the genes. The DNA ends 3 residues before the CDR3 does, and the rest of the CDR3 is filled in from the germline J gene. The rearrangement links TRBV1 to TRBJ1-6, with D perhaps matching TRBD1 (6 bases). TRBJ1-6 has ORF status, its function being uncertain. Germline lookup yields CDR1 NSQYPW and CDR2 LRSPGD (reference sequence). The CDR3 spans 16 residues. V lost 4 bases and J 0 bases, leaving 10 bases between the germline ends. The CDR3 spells CTCSDRDTSYNSPLYF. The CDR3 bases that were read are TGCACCTGCAGTGACCGGGACACTTCCTATAATTCGCCC.

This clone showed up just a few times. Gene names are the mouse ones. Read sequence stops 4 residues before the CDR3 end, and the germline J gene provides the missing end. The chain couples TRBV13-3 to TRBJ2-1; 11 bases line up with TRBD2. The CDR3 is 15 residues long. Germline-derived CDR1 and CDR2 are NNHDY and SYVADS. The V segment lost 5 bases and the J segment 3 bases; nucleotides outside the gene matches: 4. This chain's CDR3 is CASRPGLGGYAEQFF. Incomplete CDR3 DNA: TGTGCCAGCAGACCCGGACTGGGGGGCTATGCT.